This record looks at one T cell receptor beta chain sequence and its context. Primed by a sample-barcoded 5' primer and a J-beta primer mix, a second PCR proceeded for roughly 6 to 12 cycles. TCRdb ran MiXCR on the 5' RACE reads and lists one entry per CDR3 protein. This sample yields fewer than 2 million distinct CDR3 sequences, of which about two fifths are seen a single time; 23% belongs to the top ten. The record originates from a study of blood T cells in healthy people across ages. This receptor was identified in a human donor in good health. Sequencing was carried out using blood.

The CDR3 protein is CASRNDRGSITEAFF. In DNA form, the CDR3 reads TGCGCCAGCAGGAACGACAGGGGGTCGATTACTGAAGCTTTCTTT. The V call is TRBV5-1, the J call TRBJ1-1; 9 bases match TRBD1. The CDR3 is 15 amino acids. Germline values: CDR1 SGHRS, CDR2 YFSETQ. Trimming removed 5 bases from V and 5 bases from J; junction bases left unmatched: 10. Variable domain in full (rest from reference TRBV5-1 and TRBJ1-1): KAGVTQTPRYLIKTRGQQVTLSCSPISGHRSVSWYQQTPGQGLQFLFEYFSETQRNKGNFPGRFSGRQFSNSRSEMNVSTLELGDSALYLCASRNDRGSITEAFFGQGTRLTVV.